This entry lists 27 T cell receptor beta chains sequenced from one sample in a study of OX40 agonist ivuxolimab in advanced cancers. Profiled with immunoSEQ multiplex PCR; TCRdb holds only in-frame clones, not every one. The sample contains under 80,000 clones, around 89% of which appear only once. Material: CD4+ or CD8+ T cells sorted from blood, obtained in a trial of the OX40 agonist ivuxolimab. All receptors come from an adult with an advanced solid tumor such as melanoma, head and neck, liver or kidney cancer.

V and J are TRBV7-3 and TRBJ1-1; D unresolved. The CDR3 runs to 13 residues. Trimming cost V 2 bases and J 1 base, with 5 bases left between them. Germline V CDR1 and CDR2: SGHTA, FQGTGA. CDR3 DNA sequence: TGTGCCAGCAGCTTAGCTGGGAACACTGAAGCTTTCTTT. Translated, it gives CASSLAGNTEAFF.

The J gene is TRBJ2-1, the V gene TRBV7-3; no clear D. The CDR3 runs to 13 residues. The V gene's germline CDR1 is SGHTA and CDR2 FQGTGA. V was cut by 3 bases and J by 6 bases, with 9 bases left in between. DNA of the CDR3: TGTGCCAGCAGCTTCGAAAACGGCAATGAGCAGTTCTTC. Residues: CASSFENGNEQFF. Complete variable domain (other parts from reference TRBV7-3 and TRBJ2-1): GAGVSQTPSNKVTEKGKYVELRCDPISGHTALYWYRQSLGQGPEFLIYFQGTGAADDSGLPNDRFFAVRPEGSVSTLKIQRTERGDSAVYLCASSFENGNEQFFGPGTRLTVL.

Written as DNA, the CDR3 is TGTGCCACCAGCAGTTCGAGGGGGGAGCAGTACTTC. Its protein product is CATSSSRGEQYF. The V and J genes are TRBV15 and TRBJ2-7; weak D call: TRBD1 (6 bases). This CDR3 comprises 12 residues. V dropped 3 bases and J dropped 7 bases, with 10 bases sitting between them. Germline CDR1 LNHNV, CDR2 YYDKDF (reference sequence).

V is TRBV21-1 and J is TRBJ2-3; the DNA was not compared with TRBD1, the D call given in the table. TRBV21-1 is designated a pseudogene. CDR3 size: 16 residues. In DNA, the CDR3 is TGTGCCAGCAGCCCCCGGGACAGCCTGACCACAGATACGCAGTATTTT. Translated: CASSPRDSLTTDTQYF.

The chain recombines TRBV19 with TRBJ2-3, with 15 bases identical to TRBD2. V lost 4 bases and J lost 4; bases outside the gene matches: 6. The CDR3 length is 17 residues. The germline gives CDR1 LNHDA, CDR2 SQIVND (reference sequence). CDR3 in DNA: TGTGCCAGTAGTACCCGGACTAGCGGGAGGGCCGCAGATACGCAGTATTTT. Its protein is CASSTRTSGRAADTQYF.

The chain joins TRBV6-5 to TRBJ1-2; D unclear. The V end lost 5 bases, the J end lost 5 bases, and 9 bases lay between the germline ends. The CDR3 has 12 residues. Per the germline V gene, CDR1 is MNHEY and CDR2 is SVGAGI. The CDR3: CASSGQAYGYTF. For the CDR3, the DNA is TGTGCCAGCAGTGGCCAGGCGTATGGCTACACCTTC.

The CDR3 DNA follows: TGCGCCAGCAGTACTAGCGGGAGGGCGAATGAGCAGTTCTTC. Its protein is CASSTSGRANEQFF. This chain uses TRBV4-1 with TRBJ2-1; 13 nucleotides align to TRBD2. Germline trimming cut 6 bases from V and 7 bases from J; bases unmatched to any gene: 3. The CDR3 is made up of 14 amino acids. Germline CDR1 MGHRA, CDR2 YSYEKL.

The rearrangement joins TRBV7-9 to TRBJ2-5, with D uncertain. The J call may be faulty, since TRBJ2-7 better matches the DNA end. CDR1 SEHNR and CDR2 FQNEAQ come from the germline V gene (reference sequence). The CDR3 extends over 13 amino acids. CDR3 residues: CASSYGSFYEQYF. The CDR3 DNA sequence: TGTGCCAGCAGCTACGGCTCGTTCTACGAGCAGTACTTC.

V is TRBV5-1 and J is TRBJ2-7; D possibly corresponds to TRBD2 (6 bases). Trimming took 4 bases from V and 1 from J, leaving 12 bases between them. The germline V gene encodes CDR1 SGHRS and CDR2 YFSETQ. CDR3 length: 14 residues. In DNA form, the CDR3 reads TGCGCCAGCAGCCCGGGGGACCATTCCTACGAGCAGTACTTC. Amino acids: CASSPGDHSYEQYF.

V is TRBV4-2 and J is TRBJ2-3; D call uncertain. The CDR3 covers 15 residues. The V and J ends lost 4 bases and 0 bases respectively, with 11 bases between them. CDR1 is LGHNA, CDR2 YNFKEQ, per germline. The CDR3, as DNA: TGTGCCAGCAGCCCGGACGGAGCTAGCACAGATACGCAGTATTTT. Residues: CASSPDGASTDTQYF.

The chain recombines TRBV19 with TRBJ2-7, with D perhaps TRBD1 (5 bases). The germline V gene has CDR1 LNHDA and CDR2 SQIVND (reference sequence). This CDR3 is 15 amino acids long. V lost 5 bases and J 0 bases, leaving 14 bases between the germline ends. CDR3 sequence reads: CASSSGQGSSYEQYF. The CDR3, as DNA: TGTGCCAGTAGTTCCGGGCAGGGCAGCTCCTACGAGCAGTACTTC.

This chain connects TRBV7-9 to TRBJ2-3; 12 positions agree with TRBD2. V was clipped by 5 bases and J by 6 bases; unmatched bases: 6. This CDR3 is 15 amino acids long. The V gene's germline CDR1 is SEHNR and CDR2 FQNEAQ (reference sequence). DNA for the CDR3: TGTGCCAGCAGCCCGACTAGCGGGAGATTTGATACGCAGTATTTT. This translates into CASSPTSGRFDTQYF.

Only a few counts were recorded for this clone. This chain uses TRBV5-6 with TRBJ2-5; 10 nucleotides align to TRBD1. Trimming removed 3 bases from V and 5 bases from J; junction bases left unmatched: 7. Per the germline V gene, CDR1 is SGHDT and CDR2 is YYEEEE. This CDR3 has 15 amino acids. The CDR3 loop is CASSSLGQGDETQYF. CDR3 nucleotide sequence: TGTGCCAGCAGCTCCTTAGGACAGGGGGACGAGACCCAGTACTTC.

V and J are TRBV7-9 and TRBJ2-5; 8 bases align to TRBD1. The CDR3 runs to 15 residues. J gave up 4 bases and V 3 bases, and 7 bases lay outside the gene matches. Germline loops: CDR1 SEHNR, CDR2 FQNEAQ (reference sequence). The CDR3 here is CASSFGQGEAETQYF. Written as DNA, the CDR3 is TGTGCCAGCAGCTTCGGACAGGGAGAGGCAGAGACCCAGTACTTC. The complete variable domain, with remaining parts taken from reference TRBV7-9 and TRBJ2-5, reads DTGVSQNPRHKITKRGQNVTFRCDPISEHNRLYWYRQTLGQGPEFLTYFQNEAQLEKSRLLSDRFSAERPKGSFSTLEIQRTEQGDSAMYLCASSFGQGEAETQYFGPGTRLLVL.

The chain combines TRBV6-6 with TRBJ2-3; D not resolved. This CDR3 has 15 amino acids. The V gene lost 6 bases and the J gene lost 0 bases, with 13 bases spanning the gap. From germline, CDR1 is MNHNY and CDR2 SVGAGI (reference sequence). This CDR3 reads CASSHPSSSTDTQYF. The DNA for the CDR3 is TGTGCCAGCAGCCACCCGTCTTCTAGCACAGATACGCAGTATTTT.

The CDR3 coding sequence is TGTGCCAGCAGCGCCCAGGGTTTCGTGGCTTTCTTT. Its protein product is CASSAQGFVAFF. The V and J genes are TRBV6-5 and TRBJ1-1; D perhaps matches TRBD1 (5 bases). CDR3 length: 12 amino acids. V dropped 6 bases and J dropped 11 bases, with 16 bases sitting between them. CDR1 is MNHEY, CDR2 SVGAGI, per germline.

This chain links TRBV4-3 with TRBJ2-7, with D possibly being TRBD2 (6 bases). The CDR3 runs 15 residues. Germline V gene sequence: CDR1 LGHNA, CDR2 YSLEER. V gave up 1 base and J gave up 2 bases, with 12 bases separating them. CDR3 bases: TGCGCCAGCAGCCAAGCCCCGGGAGCCCCCTACGAGCAGTACTTC. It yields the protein CASSQAPGAPYEQYF.

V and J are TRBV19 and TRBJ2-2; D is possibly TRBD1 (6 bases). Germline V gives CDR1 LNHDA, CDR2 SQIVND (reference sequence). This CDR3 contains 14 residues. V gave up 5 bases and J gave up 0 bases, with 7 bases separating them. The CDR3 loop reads CASSWDTNTGELFF. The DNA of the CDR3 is TGTGCCAGTAGTTGGGACACGAACACCGGGGAGCTGTTTTTT.

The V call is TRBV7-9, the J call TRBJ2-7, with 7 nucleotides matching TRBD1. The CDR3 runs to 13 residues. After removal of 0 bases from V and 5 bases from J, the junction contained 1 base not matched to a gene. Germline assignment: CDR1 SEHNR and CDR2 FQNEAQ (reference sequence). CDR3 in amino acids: CASSLADRDEQYF. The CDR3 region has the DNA TGTGCCAGCAGCTTAGCCGACAGGGACGAGCAGTACTTC.

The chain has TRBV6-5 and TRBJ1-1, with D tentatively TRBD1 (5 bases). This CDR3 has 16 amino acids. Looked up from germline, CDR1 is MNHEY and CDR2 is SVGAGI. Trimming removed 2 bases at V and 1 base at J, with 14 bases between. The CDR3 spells CASSYPMTDTNTEAFF. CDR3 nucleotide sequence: TGTGCCAGCAGTTACCCGATGACAGATACGAACACTGAAGCTTTCTTT.

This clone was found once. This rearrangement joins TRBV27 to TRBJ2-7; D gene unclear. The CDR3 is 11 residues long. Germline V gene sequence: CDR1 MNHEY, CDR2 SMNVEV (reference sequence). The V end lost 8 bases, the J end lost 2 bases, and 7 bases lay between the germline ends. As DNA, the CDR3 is TGTGCCAGCGGATTAGCCTACGAGCAGTACTTC. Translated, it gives CASGLAYEQYF.

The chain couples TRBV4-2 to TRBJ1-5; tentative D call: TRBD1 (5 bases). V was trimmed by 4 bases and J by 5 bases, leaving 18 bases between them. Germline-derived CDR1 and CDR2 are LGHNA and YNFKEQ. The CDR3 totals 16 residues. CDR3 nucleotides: TGTGCCAGCAGCCTGGGGCCAGGGACGGGTGATCAGCCCCAGCATTTT. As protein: CASSLGPGTGDQPQHF.

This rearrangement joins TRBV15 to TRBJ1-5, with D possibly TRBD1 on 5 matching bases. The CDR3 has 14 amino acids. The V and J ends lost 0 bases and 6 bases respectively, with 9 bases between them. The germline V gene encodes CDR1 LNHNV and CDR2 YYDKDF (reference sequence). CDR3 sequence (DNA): TGTGCCACCAGCAGAGAGGAGGGGAGTCAGCCCCAGCATTTT. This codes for CATSREEGSQPQHF.

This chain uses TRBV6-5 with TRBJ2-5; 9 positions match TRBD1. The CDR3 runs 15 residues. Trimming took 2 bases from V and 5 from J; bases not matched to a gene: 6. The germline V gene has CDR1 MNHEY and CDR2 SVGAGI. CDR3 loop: CASSYGTGGGETQYF. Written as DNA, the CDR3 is TGTGCCAGCAGTTACGGTACAGGGGGCGGGGAGACCCAGTACTTC.

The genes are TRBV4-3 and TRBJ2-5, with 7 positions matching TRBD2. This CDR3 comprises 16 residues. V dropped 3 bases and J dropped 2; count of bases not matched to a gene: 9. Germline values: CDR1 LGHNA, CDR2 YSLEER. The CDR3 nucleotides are TGCGCCAGCAGCCAGGAGTTAGCGGGCATTCAAGAGACCCAGTACTTC. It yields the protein CASSQELAGIQETQYF.

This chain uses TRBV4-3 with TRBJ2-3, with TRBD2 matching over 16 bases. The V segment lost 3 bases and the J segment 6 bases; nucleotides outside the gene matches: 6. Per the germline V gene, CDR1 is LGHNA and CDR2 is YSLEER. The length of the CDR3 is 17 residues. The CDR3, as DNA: TGCGCCAGCAGCCACGGGACTAGCGGGAGGGAGGCGGATACGCAGTATTTT. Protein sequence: CASSHGTSGREADTQYF.

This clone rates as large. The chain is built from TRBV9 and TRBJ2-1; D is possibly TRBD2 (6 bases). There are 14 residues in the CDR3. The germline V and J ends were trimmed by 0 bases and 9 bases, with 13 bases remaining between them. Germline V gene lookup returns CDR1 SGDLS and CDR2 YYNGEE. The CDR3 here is CASSVGQPGAEQFF. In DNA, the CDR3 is TGTGCCAGCAGCGTAGGTCAGCCGGGAGCTGAGCAGTTCTTC.